This TCR beta chain emerged from a study of OX40 agonist ivuxolimab in advanced cancers. Study-wide context: Hepatocellular carcinoma, melanoma, renal cell or head and neck cancer occurred in dose-escalation patients. People who had prior anti-PD-1, anti-PD-L1 or anti-CTLA-4 therapy could take part, and about 40% had some.

About this clone itself: What it binds is not known.

Generated by immunoSEQ multiplex PCR, the TCRdb table keeps only in-frame clones and is missing some. Counted here are more than 75,000 clones, about 84% occurring once; the ten biggest clones make up roughly 5.2%. Germline assignment: CDR1 SGHVS and CDR2 FQNEAQ. This CDR3 has 13 residues. Trimming removed 6 bases from V and 1 base from J, with 10 bases in between. Study results and caveats: No antigen was identified for the clonally expanded peripheral T cells.

This chain joins TRBV7-8 and TRBJ2-7; D gene uncertain. This specimen was CD4+ or CD8+ T cells sorted from blood, taken in a trial of the OX40 agonist ivuxolimab. The source of this sequence is an adult with an advanced solid tumor such as melanoma, head and neck, liver or kidney cancer. The CDR3 bases are TGTGCCAGCAGTTCCCGGTATTCCTACGAGCAGTACTTC. This sequence encodes CASSSRYSYEQYF.